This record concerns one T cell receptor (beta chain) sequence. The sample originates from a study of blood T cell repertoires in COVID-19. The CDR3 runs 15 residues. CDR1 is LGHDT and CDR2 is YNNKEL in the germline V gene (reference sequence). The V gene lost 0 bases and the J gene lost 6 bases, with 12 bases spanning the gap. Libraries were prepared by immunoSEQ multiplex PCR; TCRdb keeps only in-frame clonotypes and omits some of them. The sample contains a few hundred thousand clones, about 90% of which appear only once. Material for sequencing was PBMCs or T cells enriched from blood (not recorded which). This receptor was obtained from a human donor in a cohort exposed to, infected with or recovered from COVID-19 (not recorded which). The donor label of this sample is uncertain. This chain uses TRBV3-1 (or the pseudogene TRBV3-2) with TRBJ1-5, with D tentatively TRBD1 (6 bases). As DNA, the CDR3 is TGTGCCAGCAGCCAAGATATCACAGGGTTTCAGCCCCAGCATTTT. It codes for CASSQDITGFQPQHF.